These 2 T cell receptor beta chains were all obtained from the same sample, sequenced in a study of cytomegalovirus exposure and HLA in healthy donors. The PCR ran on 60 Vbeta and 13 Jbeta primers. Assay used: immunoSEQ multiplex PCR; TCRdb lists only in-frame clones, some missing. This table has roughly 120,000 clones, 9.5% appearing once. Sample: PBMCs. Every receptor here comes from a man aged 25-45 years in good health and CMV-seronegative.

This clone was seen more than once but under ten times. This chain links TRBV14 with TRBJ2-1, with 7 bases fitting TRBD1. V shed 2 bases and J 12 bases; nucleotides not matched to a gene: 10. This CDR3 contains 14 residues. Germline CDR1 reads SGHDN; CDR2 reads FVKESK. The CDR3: CASSQSRRSGGQFF. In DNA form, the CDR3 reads TGTGCCAGCAGCCAATCTAGAAGGTCAGGGGGGCAGTTCTTC.

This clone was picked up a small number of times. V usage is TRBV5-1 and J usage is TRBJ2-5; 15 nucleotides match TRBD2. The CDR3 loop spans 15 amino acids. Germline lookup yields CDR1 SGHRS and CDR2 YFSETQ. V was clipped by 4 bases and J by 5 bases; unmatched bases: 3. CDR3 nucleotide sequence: TGCGCCAGCAGCGCTGGGACTAGCGGGGGGGAGACCCAGTACTTC. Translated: CASSAGTSGGETQYF.